The rows below give T cell receptor beta chains drawn from one sample of a study of lymphopenia after photon versus proton radiotherapy. Clones were read by immunoSEQ multiplex PCR, and TCRdb kept only the in-frame ones, dropping some. This sample has approximately 170,000 clones, with 88% found just once. Source: peripheral blood, taken from a patient treated with photon-based radiotherapy. The receptors were gathered from a man aged 50-60 years with gastric cancer. CDR3s include the opening cysteine and the closing phenylalanine or tryptophan. Each record gives: clone size, V gene, CDR3 length, J gene, D gene, CDR3 DNA, CDR3 protein. The D gene is left open where the match is weak. Size tells how often a clone was seen (once, few, many) or the class of an expanded clone, and some rows leave it out.

clone size: few
V gene: TRBV7-6
CDR3 length: 13
J gene: TRBJ1-5
D gene: .
CDR3 DNA: TGTGCCAGCAGCTTAAGGCGGGGACAGCCCCAGCATTTT
CDR3 protein: CASSLRRGQPQHF

clone size: .
V gene: TRBV6-5
CDR3 length: 14
J gene: TRBJ1-4
D gene: TRBD1
CDR3 DNA: TGTGCCAGCAAGGGCGGGACAGGTGACGAAAAACTGTTTTTT
CDR3 protein: CASKGGTGDEKLFF

clone size: once
V gene: TRBV4-1
CDR3 length: 19
J gene: TRBJ2-2
D gene: TRBD2
CDR3 DNA: TGCGCCAGCAGCCACACGAGACTAGCGGGAGGGCCGGGCACCGGGGAGCTGTTTTTT
CDR3 protein: CASSHTRLAGGPGTGELFF

clone size: few
V gene: TRBV19
CDR3 length: 15
J gene: TRBJ1-2
D gene: .
CDR3 DNA: TGTGCCAGTAGCGGGCCGGCAGGAGGTAGTGACGGCTACACCTTC
CDR3 protein: CASSGPAGGSDGYTF

clone size: .
V gene: TRBV15
CDR3 length: 15
J gene: TRBJ1-4
D gene: .
CDR3 DNA: TGTGCCACCAGCAGGATATACGGAACTGATGAAAAACTGTTTTTT
CDR3 protein: CATSRIYGTDEKLFF

clone size: once
V gene: TRBV6-4
CDR3 length: 15
J gene: TRBJ2-7
D gene: .
CDR3 DNA: TGTGCCAGCAGCGACGGACTGGACCGGGCCTACGAGCAGTACTTC
CDR3 protein: CASSDGLDRAYEQYF

clone size: .
V gene: TRBV6-6
CDR3 length: 16
J gene: TRBJ2-2
D gene: TRBD2
CDR3 DNA: TGTGCCAGCAGTTACGTTCTAGCGGGAGACACCGGGGAGCTGTTTTTT
CDR3 protein: CASSYVLAGDTGELFF

clone size: .
V gene: TRBV5-4
CDR3 length: 14
J gene: TRBJ2-3
D gene: TRBD1
CDR3 DNA: TGTGCCAGCAACGGGGACAGGGCCACAGATACGCAGTATTTT
CDR3 protein: CASNGDRATDTQYF

clone size: .
V gene: TRBV6-1
CDR3 length: 13
J gene: TRBJ2-1
D gene: TRBD1
CDR3 DNA: TGTGCCAGTAGGAGGACAGGGTCCAATGAGCAGTTCTTC
CDR3 protein: CASRRTGSNEQFF

clone size: .
V gene: TRBV10-3
CDR3 length: 18
J gene: TRBJ2-3
D gene: TRBD2
CDR3 DNA: TGTGCCATCAGGGATCCTGGGAGGACTAGCGGAAATCGGGATACGCAGTATTTT
CDR3 protein: CAIRDPGRTSGNRDTQYF

clone size: .
V gene: TRBV4-1
CDR3 length: 13
J gene: TRBJ2-2
D gene: .
CDR3 DNA: TGCGCCAGCAGCCAAGGTTTCACCGGGGAGCTGTTTTTT
CDR3 protein: CASSQGFTGELFF

clone size: .
V gene: TRBV6-5
CDR3 length: 16
J gene: TRBJ2-2
D gene: .
CDR3 DNA: TGTGCCAGCAGTTCCGGACTGAATTCGAACACCGGGGAGCTGTTTTTT
CDR3 protein: CASSSGLNSNTGELFF

clone size: .
V gene: TRBV10-3
CDR3 length: 16
J gene: TRBJ1-5
D gene: .
CDR3 DNA: TGTGCCATCAGCGCCCAGGTGCCAGTGGGCAATCAGCCCCAGCATTTT
CDR3 protein: CAISAQVPVGNQPQHF

clone size: once
V gene: TRBV9
CDR3 length: 19
J gene: TRBJ2-1
D gene: TRBD2
CDR3 DNA: TGTGCCAGCAGCCTCAAGAAGTCAGCGGGAGACCCTTCCTACAATGAGCAGTTCTTC
CDR3 protein: CASSLKKSAGDPSYNEQFF

clone size: .
V gene: TRBV18
CDR3 length: 15
J gene: TRBJ1-5
D gene: .
CDR3 DNA: TGTGCCAGCTCACCAGCCGGAGGGAGCAATCAGCCCCAGCATTTT
CDR3 protein: CASSPAGGSNQPQHF

clone size: .
V gene: TRBV5-4
CDR3 length: 13
J gene: TRBJ1-1
D gene: TRBD1
CDR3 DNA: TGTGCCAGCAGCTTGCCGGGACAGATTGAAGCTTTCTTT
CDR3 protein: CASSLPGQIEAFF

clone size: .
V gene: TRBV7-2
CDR3 length: 16
J gene: TRBJ2-2
D gene: TRBD2
CDR3 DNA: TGTGCCAGCAGTCATGGAGGGAGGGGCAACACCGGGGAGCTGTTTTTT
CDR3 protein: CASSHGGRGNTGELFF

clone size: .
V gene: TRBV2
CDR3 length: 15
J gene: TRBJ2-2
D gene: TRBD2
CDR3 DNA: TGTGCCAGCAGTTTGGGACTAGCGATTACCGGGGAGCTGTTTTTT
CDR3 protein: CASSLGLAITGELFF

clone size: .
V gene: TRBV4-2
CDR3 length: 13
J gene: TRBJ2-7
D gene: .
CDR3 DNA: TGTGCCAGCAGCCAACGGATCGGGGACGAGCAGTACTTC
CDR3 protein: CASSQRIGDEQYF

clone size: .
V gene: TRBV29-1
CDR3 length: 14
J gene: TRBJ2-2
D gene: .
CDR3 DNA: TGCAGCGTTGCCCAGGGACCGAACACCGGGGAGCTGTTTTTT
CDR3 protein: CSVAQGPNTGELFF

clone size: once
V gene: TRBV19
CDR3 length: 16
J gene: TRBJ1-1
D gene: .
CDR3 DNA: TGTGCCAGTAGTGATCCTAGAGCGGGTTTGAACACTGAAGCTTTCTTT
CDR3 protein: CASSDPRAGLNTEAFF

clone size: few
V gene: TRBV4-3
CDR3 length: 13
J gene: TRBJ1-2
D gene: TRBD1
CDR3 DNA: TGCGCCAGCAGAGGACAGGGGAGGTATGGCTACACCTTC
CDR3 protein: CASRGQGRYGYTF

clone size: .
V gene: TRBV5-1
CDR3 length: 17
J gene: TRBJ2-2
D gene: TRBD2
CDR3 DNA: TGCGCCAGCAGCCAAGCCGCTAGCGGGAGGTTCCCCGGGGAGCTGTTTTTT
CDR3 protein: CASSQAASGRFPGELFF

clone size: .
V gene: TRBV10-3
CDR3 length: 17
J gene: TRBJ1-2
D gene: .
CDR3 DNA: TGTGCCATCAGTGACCCCGCCGGGACCCCCGGCAAGTATGGCTACACCTTC
CDR3 protein: CAISDPAGTPGKYGYTF

clone size: .
V gene: TRBV10-3
CDR3 length: 14
J gene: TRBJ1-3
D gene: .
CDR3 DNA: TGTGCCACTAGGGACCTTAGCCTCGGAAACACCATATATTTT
CDR3 protein: CATRDLSLGNTIYF

clone size: .
V gene: TRBV2
CDR3 length: 12
J gene: TRBJ1-5
D gene: .
CDR3 DNA: TGTGCCAGCAGTTACAGGGCGCAGCCCCAGCATTTT
CDR3 protein: CASSYRAQPQHF

clone size: once
V gene: TRBV28
CDR3 length: 14
J gene: TRBJ2-7
D gene: TRBD1
CDR3 DNA: TGTGCCAGCGGGACCTGGACAGGCTCCTACGAGCAGTACTTC
CDR3 protein: CASGTWTGSYEQYF

clone size: few
V gene: TRBV28
CDR3 length: 17
J gene: TRBJ2-7
D gene: .
CDR3 DNA: TGTGCCAGCAGTTTATCCGATCTTCTAGCTCACACCTACGAGCAGTACTTC
CDR3 protein: CASSLSDLLAHTYEQYF

clone size: .
V gene: TRBV9
CDR3 length: 13
J gene: TRBJ2-7
D gene: .
CDR3 DNA: TGTGCCAGCAGCGTAGTAGAGGGTTACGAGCAGTACTTC
CDR3 protein: CASSVVEGYEQYF

clone size: .
V gene: TRBV19
CDR3 length: 11
J gene: TRBJ1-1
D gene: .
CDR3 DNA: TGTGCCAGTACCCAGGGCCCTGAAGCTTTCTTT
CDR3 protein: CASTQGPEAFF

clone size: .
V gene: TRBV9
CDR3 length: 13
J gene: TRBJ1-2
D gene: .
CDR3 DNA: TGTGCCAGCAGCAATGGAGGGAACTATGGCTACACCTTC
CDR3 protein: CASSNGGNYGYTF

clone size: .
V gene: TRBV28
CDR3 length: 15
J gene: TRBJ1-2
D gene: .
CDR3 DNA: TGTGCCAGCAGTCCGGCCTCAGGGGTTAACTATGGCTACACCTTC
CDR3 protein: CASSPASGVNYGYTF

clone size: once
V gene: TRBV6-5
CDR3 length: 14
J gene: TRBJ1-1
D gene: TRBD1
CDR3 DNA: TGTGCCAGCAGTTACGAGGCAGGGGGCACTGAAGCTTTCTTT
CDR3 protein: CASSYEAGGTEAFF

clone size: .
V gene: TRBV5-1
CDR3 length: 14
J gene: TRBJ1-2
D gene: .
CDR3 DNA: TGCGCCAGCAGCTTGGTGGCAGGGGACAATGGCTACACCTTC
CDR3 protein: CASSLVAGDNGYTF

clone size: .
V gene: TRBV19
CDR3 length: 15
J gene: TRBJ2-7
D gene: TRBD1
CDR3 DNA: TGTGCCAGTAGTAGCCAGGGGGCGAGGTCCTACGAGCAGTACTTC
CDR3 protein: CASSSQGARSYEQYF

clone size: .
V gene: TRBV5-6
CDR3 length: 18
J gene: TRBJ2-5
D gene: TRBD2
CDR3 DNA: TGTGCCAGCAGCGTGAGCACTTCGGGTCGGGAGGGCAAAGAGACCCAGTACTTC
CDR3 protein: CASSVSTSGREGKETQYF

clone size: .
V gene: TRBV28
CDR3 length: 15
J gene: TRBJ2-1
D gene: TRBD2
CDR3 DNA: TGTGCCAGCAGAACCGGGAGGGCCTCCGTAGATGAGCAGTTCTTC
CDR3 protein: CASRTGRASVDEQFF

clone size: .
V gene: TRBV7-8
CDR3 length: 14
J gene: TRBJ2-7
D gene: .
CDR3 DNA: TGTGCCAGCAGTTATTCCGGGGGGCGTCGCGAGCAGTACTTC
CDR3 protein: CASSYSGGRREQYF

clone size: .
V gene: TRBV6-5
CDR3 length: 16
J gene: TRBJ1-2
D gene: TRBD1
CDR3 DNA: TGTGCCAGCAGTTATCGGCAGACAGGGACGAACTATGGCTACACCTTC
CDR3 protein: CASSYRQTGTNYGYTF

clone size: once
V gene: TRBV7-3
CDR3 length: 17
J gene: TRBJ2-2
D gene: .
CDR3 DNA: TGTGCCAGCAGCTTAATTCCCCCCGGAGGCGGCACCGGGGAGCTGTTTTTT
CDR3 protein: CASSLIPPGGGTGELFF

clone size: .
V gene: TRBV4-2
CDR3 length: 17
J gene: TRBJ2-5
D gene: .
CDR3 DNA: TGTGCCAGCAGCCAAGAGTCCCAAGGCGGGTACCAAGAGACCCAGTACTTC
CDR3 protein: CASSQESQGGYQETQYF

clone size: .
V gene: TRBV7-9
CDR3 length: 14
J gene: TRBJ2-5
D gene: .
CDR3 DNA: TGTGCCAGCAGCGCTTCTAGGGTCGGGGAGACCCAGTACTTC
CDR3 protein: CASSASRVGETQYF

clone size: .
V gene: TRBV29-1
CDR3 length: 13
J gene: TRBJ1-1
D gene: .
CDR3 DNA: TGCAGCGTTGAAAAGGGGTTTGGCACTGAAGCTTTCTTT
CDR3 protein: CSVEKGFGTEAFF

clone size: few
V gene: TRBV7-9
CDR3 length: 12
J gene: TRBJ1-1
D gene: .
CDR3 DNA: TGTGCCAGCAGCTTCCGGAACACTGAAGCTTTCTTT
CDR3 protein: CASSFRNTEAFF

clone size: .
V gene: TRBV4-1
CDR3 length: 18
J gene: TRBJ2-1
D gene: TRBD2
CDR3 DNA: TGCGCCAGCAGCCAAGGGACTAGCGGGAGGGCCCCCTACAATGAGCAGTTCTTC
CDR3 protein: CASSQGTSGRAPYNEQFF